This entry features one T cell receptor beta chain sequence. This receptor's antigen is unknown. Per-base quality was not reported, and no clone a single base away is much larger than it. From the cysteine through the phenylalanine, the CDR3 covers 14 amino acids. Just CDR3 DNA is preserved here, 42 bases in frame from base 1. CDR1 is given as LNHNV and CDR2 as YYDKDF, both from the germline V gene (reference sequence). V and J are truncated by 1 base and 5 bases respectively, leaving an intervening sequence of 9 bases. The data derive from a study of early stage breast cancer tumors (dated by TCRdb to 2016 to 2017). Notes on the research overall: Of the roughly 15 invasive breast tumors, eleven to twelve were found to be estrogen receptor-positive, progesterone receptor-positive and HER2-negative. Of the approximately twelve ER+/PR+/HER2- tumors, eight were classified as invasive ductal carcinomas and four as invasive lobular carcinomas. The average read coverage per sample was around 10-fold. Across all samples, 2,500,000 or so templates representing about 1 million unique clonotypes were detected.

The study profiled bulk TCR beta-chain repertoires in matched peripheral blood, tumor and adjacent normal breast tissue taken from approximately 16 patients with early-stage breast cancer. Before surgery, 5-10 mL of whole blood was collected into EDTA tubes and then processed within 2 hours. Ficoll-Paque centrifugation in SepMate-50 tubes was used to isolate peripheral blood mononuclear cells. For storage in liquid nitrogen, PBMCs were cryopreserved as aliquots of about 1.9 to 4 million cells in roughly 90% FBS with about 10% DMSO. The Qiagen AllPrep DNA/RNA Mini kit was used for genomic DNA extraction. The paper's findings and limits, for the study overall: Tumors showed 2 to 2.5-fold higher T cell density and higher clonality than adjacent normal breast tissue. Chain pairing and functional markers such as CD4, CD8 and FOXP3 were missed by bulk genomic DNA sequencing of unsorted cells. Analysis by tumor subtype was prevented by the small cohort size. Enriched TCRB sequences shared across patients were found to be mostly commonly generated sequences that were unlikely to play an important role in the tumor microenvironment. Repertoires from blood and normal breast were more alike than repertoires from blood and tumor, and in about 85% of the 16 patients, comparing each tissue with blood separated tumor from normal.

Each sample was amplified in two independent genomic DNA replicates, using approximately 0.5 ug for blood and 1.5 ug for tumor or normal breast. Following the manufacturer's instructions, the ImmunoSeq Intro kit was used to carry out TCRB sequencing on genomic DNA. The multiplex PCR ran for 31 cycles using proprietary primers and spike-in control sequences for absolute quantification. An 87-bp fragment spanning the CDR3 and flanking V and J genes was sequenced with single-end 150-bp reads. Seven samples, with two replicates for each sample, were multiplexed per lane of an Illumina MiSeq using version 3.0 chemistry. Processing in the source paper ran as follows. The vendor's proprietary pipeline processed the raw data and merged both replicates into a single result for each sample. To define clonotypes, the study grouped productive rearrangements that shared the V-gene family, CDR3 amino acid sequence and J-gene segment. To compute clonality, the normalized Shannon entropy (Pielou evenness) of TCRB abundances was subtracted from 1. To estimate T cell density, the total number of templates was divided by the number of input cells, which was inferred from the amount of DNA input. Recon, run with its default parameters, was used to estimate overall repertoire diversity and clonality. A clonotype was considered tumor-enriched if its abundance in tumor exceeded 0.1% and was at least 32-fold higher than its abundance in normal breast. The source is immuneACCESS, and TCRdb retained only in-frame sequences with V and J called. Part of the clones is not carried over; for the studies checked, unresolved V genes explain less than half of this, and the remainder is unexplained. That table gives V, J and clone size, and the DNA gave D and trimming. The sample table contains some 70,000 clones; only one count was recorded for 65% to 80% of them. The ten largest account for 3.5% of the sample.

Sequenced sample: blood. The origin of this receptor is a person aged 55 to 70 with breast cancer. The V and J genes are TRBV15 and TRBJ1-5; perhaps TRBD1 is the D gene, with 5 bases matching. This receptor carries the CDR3 CATSRGAGYQPQHF. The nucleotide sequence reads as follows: TGTGCCACCAGCAGAGGGGCAGGGTATCAGCCCCAGCATTTT.